This T cell receptor beta chain stems from a study of a mutant IDH1 vaccine in newly diagnosed glioma. Worth noting for this clone: Its antigen is currently unknown.

Assay used: immunoSEQ multiplex PCR; TCRdb lists only in-frame clones, some missing. The table has about 38,000 clones, around nine tenths seen once. Germline values: CDR1 GTSNPN, CDR2 SVGIG (reference sequence). Trimming cost V 2 bases and J 3 bases; bases outside gene matches: 7. CDR3 size: 15 residues. Findings and limits, study-wide: Pseudoprogression seemed unrelated to changes in top peripheral T cell clonotypes.

Time point specified: baseline, week 1 (first vaccination visit). Treatment denoted: pre-vaccination baseline after standard-of-care therapy. The J gene is TRBJ2-7, the V gene TRBV30; 10 bases fit TRBD2. This sample comprised PBMCs, obtained from a glioma patient treated with radiotherapy, temozolomide or both. This clonotype originated in a man aged 18 to 30 with glioma. The DNA of the CDR3 is TGTGCCTGGAGTACTAGCGGGAAGGGAATCTACGAGCAGTACTTC. Amino acid sequence: CAWSTSGKGIYEQYF.